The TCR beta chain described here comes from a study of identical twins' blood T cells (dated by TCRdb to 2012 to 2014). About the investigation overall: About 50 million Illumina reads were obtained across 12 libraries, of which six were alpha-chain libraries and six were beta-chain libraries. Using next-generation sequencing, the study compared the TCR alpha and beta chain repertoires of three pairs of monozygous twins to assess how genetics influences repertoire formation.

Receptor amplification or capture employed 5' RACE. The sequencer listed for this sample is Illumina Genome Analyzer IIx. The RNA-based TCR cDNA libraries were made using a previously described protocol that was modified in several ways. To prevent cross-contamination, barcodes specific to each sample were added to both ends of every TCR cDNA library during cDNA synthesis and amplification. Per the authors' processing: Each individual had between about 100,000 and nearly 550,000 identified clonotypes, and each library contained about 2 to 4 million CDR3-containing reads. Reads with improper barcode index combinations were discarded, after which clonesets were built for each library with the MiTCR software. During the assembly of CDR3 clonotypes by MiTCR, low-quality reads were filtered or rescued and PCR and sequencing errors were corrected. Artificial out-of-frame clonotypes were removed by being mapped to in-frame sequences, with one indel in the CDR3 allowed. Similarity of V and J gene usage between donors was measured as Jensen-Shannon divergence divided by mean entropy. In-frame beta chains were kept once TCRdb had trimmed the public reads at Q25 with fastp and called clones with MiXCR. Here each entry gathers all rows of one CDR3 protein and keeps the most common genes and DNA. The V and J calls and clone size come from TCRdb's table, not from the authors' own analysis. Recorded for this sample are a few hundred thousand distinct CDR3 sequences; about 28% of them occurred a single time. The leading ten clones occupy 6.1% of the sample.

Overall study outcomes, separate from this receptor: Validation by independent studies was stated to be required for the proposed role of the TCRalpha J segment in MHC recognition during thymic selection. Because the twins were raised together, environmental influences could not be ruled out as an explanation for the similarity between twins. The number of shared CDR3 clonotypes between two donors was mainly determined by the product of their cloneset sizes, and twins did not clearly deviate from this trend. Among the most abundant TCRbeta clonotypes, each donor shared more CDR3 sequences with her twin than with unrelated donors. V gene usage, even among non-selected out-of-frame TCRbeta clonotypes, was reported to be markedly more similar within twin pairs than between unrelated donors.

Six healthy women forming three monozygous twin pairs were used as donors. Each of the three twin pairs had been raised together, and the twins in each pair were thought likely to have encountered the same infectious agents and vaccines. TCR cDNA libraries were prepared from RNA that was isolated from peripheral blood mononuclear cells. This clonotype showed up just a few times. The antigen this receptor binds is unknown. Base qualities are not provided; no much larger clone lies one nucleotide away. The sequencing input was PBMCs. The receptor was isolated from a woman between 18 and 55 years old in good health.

In nucleotide form, the sequence is TGTGCCAGCAGCCAACTGTACAGCTTCTATGGCTACACCTTC. Its translation is CASSQLYSFYGYTF. The chain links TRBV14 with TRBJ1-2; a confident D gene designation cannot be given. From the germline V gene, CDR1 is SGHDN and CDR2 is FVKESK. V is pared back by 2 bases and J by 4 bases, with 11 bases lying between the germline termini. The CDR3 sequence holds 14 residues, the cysteine and phenylalanine included. Just the 42-base CDR3 DNA is kept, in frame starting at base 1. The entire variable domain, with the stretches around the CDR3 drawn from the reference TRBV14 and TRBJ1-2 proteins, is EAGVTQFPSHSVIEKGQTVTLRCDPISGHDNLYWYRRVMGKEIKFLLHFVKESKQDESGMPNNRFLAERTGGTYSTLKVQPAELEDSGVYFCASSQLYSFYGYTFGSGTRLTVV.